This TCR beta chain was profiled in a study of neoadjuvant anti-PD-1 for oral cavity cancer. Study-level information: Nivolumab at 3 mg/kg was mostly given biweekly, three to four doses, pre-surgery. Patients without progression got a fourth dose around day 43.

This CDR3 has 19 residues. CDR1 WNHNN and CDR2 SYGVQD come from the germline V gene (reference sequence). Between the trimmed V and J ends, which lost 5 bases and 0 bases, there was a span of 23 bases. Specified time point: after neoadjuvant nivolumab, at surgical resection. Blood cells were analyzed directly, without culture or expansion. PBMC libraries mostly used about 490 ng of input genomic DNA, with six replicates per sample. The protocol was immunoSEQ multiplex PCR, while the TCRdb copy is restricted to in-frame clones and leaves out a portion. Here the sample spans about 14,000 clones, 70% to 75% being singletons.

This sequence originates from a person aged 40 to 85 with oral cavity squamous cell carcinoma. Material: PBMCs, obtained after nivolumab (anti-PD-1) treatment. The rearrangement links TRBV10-1 to TRBJ2-1; TRBD1 is a possible D gene (7 bases). CDR3 coding DNA: TGCGCCAGCAGTCCCGCGGAGGGGGACAGTTTGAGCTCCTACAATGAGCAGTTCTTC. This sequence encodes CASSPAEGDSLSSYNEQFF.